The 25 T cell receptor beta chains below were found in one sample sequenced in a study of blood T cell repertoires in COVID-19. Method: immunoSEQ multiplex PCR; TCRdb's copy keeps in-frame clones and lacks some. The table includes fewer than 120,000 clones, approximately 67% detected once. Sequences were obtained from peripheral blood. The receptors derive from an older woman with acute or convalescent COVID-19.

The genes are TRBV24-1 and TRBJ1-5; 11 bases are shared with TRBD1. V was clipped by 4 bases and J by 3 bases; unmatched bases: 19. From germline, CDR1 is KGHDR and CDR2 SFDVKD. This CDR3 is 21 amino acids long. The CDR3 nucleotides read TGTGCCACCAGTGACACCCCCCAGGCAGGGACAGGGGGTTTATACAATCAGCCCCAGCATTTT. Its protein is CATSDTPQAGTGGLYNQPQHF.

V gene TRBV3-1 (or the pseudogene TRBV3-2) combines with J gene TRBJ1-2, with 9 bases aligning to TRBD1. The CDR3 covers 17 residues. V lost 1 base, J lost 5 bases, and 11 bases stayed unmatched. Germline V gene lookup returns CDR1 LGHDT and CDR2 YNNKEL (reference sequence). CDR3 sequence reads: CASSQALITGGAYGYTF. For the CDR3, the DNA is TGTGCCAGCAGCCAAGCCCTCATAACAGGGGGCGCTTATGGCTACACCTTC.

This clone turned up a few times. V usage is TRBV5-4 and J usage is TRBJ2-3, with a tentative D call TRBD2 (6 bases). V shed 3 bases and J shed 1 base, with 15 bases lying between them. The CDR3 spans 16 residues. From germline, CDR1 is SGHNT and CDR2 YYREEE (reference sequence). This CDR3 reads CASSSDGGIGTDTQYF. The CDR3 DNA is TGTGCCAGCAGCTCAGACGGGGGAATTGGCACAGATACGCAGTATTTT.

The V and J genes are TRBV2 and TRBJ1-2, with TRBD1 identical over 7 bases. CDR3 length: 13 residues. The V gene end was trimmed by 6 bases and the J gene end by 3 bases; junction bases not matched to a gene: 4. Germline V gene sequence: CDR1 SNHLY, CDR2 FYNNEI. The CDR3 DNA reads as TGTGCCAGCAGGACAGGGTCTGACTATGGCTACACCTTC. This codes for CASRTGSDYGYTF.

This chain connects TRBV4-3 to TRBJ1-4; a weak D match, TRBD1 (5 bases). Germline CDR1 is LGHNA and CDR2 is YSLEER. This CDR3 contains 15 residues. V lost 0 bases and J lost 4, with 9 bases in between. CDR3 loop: CASSQEGGINEKLFF. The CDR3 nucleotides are TGCGCCAGCAGCCAAGAGGGGGGGATTAATGAAAAACTGTTTTTT.

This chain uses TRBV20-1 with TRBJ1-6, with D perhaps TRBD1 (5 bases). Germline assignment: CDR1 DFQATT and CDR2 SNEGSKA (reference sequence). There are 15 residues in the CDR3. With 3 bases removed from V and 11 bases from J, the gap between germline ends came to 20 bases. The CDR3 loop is CSASEPAGTGAPLHF. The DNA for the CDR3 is TGCAGTGCTAGTGAGCCGGCCGGGACGGGAGCACCCCTCCACTTT.

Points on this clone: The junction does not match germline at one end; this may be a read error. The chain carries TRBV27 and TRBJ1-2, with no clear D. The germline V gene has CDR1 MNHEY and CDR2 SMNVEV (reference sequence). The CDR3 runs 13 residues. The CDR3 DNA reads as TGTGCCAGCAGTCTATCGGGAGGCGGGGGCTACACCTTC. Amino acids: CASSLSGGGGYTF.

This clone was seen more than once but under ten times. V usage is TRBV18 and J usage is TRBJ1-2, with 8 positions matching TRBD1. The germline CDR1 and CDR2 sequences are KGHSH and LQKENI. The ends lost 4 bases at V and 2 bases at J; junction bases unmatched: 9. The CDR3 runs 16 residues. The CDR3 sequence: CASSLGQVPRNYGYTF. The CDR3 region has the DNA TGTGCCAGCTCACTGGGACAGGTCCCAAGGAACTATGGCTACACCTTC.

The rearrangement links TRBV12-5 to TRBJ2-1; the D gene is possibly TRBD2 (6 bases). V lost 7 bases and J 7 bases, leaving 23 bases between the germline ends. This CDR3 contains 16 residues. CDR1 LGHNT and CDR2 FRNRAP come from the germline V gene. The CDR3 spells CASALGGTQASNEQFF. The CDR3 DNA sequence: TGTGCTAGTGCCCTAGGAGGGACCCAAGCTAGTAATGAGCAGTTCTTC.

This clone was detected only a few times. CDR3 sequence reads: CASSWGQANEKLFF. The CDR3 DNA follows: TGTGCCAGCAGCTGGGGACAGGCTAATGAAAAACTGTTTTTT. V usage is TRBV5-5 and J usage is TRBJ1-4, with TRBD1 matching 8 bases. The CDR3 totals 14 residues. J gave up 3 bases and V 3 bases, and 1 base lay outside the gene matches. The germline V gene has CDR1 SGHKS and CDR2 YYEKEE (reference sequence). The full variable domain, with the rest looked up from reference TRBV5-5 and TRBJ1-4, is DAGVTQSPTHLIKTRGQQVTLRCSPISGHKSVSWYQQVLGQGPQFIFQYYEKEERGRGNFPDRFSARQFPNYSSELNVNALLLGDSALYLCASSWGQANEKLFFGSGTQLSVL.

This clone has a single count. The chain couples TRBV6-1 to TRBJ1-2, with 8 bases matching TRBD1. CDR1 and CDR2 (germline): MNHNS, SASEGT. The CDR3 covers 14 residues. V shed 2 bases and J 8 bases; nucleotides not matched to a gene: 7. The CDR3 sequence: CASSENRGSEGYTF. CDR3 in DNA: TGTGCCAGCAGTGAAAACAGGGGGTCCGAGGGCTACACCTTC.

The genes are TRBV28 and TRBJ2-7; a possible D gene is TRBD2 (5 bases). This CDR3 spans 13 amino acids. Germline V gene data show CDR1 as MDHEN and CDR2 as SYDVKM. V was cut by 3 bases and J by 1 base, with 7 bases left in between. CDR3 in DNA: TGTGCCAGCAGTTTGGGGAGATCCTACGAGCAGTACTTC. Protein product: CASSLGRSYEQYF. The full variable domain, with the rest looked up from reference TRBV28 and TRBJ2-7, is DVKVTQSSRYLVKRTGEKVFLECVQDMDHENMFWYRQDPGLGLRLIYFSYDVKMKEKGDIPEGYSVSREKKERFSLILESASTNQTSMYLCASSLGRSYEQYFGPGTRLTVT.

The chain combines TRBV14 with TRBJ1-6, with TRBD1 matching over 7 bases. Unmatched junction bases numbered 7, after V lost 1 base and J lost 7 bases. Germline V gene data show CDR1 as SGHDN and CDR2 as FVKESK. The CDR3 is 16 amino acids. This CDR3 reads CASSQVKGGLNSPLHF. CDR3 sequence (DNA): TGTGCCAGCAGCCAAGTCAAAGGGGGCTTGAATTCACCCCTCCACTTT.

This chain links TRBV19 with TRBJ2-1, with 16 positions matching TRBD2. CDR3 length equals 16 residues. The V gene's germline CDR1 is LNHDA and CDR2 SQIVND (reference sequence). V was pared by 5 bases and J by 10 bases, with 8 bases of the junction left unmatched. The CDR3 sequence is CASSVSGLAGGHEQFF. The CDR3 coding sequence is TGTGCCAGTAGTGTCTCGGGACTAGCGGGGGGGCACGAGCAGTTCTTC.

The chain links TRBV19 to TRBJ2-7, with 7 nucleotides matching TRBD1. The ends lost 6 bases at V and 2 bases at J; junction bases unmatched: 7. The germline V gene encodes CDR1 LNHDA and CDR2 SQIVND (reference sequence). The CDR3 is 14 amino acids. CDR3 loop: CASRRDSLTYEQYF. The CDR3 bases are TGTGCCAGTAGGAGGGACAGTCTCACCTACGAGCAGTACTTC.

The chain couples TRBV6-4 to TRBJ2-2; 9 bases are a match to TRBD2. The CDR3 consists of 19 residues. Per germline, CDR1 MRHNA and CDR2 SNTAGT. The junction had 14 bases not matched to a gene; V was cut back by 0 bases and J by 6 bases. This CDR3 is CASSDSRASGALGPGELFF. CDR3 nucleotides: TGTGCCAGCAGTGACTCCCGAGCTAGCGGGGCTCTGGGACCCGGGGAGCTGTTTTTT.

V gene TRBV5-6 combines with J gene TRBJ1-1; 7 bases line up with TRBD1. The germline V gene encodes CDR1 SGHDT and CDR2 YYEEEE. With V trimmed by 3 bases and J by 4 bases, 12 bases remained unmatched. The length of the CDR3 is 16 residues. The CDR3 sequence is CASSSPKGAFVTEAFF. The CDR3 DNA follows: TGTGCCAGCAGCTCCCCAAAGGGGGCCTTCGTCACTGAAGCTTTCTTT.

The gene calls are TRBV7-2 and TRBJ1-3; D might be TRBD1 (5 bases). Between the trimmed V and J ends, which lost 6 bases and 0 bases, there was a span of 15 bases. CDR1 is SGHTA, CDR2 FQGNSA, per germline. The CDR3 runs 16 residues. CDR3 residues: CASSSTGPSSGNTIYF. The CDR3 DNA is TGTGCCAGCAGTTCTACAGGTCCCAGCTCTGGAAACACCATATATTTT.

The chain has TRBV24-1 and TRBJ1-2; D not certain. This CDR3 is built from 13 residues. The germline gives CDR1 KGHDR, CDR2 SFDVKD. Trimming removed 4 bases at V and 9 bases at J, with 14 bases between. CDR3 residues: CATSDPRGASYTF. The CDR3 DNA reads TGTGCCACCAGTGACCCCCGGGGTGCAAGCTACACCTTC.

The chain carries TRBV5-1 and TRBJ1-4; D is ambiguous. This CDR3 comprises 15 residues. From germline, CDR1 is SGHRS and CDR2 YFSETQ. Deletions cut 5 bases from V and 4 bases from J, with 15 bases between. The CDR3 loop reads CASRRRGAFNEKLFF. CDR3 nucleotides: TGCGCCAGCAGGCGCCGGGGAGCTTTTAATGAAAAACTGTTTTTT.

Here the CDR3 reads CASSQYRDREQETQYF. CDR3 nucleotide sequence: TGTGCCAGCAGCCAGTACCGGGACAGGGAACAAGAGACCCAGTACTTC. The J gene is TRBJ2-5, the V gene TRBV21-1; the table gives TRBD1 as D, unverified against the DNA. TRBV21-1 is described as a pseudogene. This CDR3 is 16 amino acids long.

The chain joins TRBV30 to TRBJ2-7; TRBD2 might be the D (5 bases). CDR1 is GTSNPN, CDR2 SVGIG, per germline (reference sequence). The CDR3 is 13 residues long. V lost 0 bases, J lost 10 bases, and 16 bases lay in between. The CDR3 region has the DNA TGTGCCTGGAGTGTAAACATGTCCGGGAAACAGTACTTC. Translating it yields CAWSVNMSGKQYF.

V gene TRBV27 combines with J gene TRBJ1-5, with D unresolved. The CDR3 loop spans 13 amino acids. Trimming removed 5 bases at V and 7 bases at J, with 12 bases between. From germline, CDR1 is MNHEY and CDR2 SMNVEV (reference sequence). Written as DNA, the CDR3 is TGTGCCAGCAGTCCTCGGTTCGCACAGCCCCAGCATTTT. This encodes CASSPRFAQPQHF.

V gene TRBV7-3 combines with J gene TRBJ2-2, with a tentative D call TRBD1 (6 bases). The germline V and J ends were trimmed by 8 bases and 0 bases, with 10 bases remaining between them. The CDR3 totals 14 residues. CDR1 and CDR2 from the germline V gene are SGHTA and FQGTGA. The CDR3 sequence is CASRGQTNTGELFF. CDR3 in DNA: TGTGCCAGCCGCGGACAGACGAACACCGGGGAGCTGTTTTTT. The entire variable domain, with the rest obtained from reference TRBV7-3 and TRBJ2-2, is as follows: GAGVSQTPSNKVTEKGKYVELRCDPISGHTALYWYRQSLGQGPEFLIYFQGTGAADDSGLPNDRFFAVRPEGSVSTLKIQRTERGDSAVYLCASRGQTNTGELFFGEGSRLTVL.

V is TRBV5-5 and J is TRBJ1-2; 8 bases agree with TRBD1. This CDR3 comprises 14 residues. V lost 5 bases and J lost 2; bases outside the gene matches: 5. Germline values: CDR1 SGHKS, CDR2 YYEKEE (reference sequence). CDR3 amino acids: CASRMDRANYGYTF. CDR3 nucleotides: TGTGCCAGCAGGATGGACAGGGCCAACTATGGCTACACCTTC.